The T cell receptor beta chain described here comes from a study of blood T cell repertoires in COVID-19. The wider study: Samples came from the United States, Italy and Spain, spanning acute and convalescent COVID-19.

TCRdb's table, derived via immunoSEQ multiplex PCR, lists solely in-frame clones and lacks some. The sample includes tens of thousands of clones, around 86% of them seen just once. Germline CDR1 SQVTM, CDR2 ANQGSEA. Trimming took 0 bases from V and 9 from J, leaving 15 bases between them. There are 14 residues in the CDR3. The gene calls are TRBV29-1 and TRBJ2-1; TRBD2 is a possible D gene (6 bases). This receptor was obtained from a man aged 70-80 years with acute or convalescent COVID-19. The sample consisted of peripheral blood. In DNA, the CDR3 is TGCAGCGTTGAAGAGCCGGGACTGCGATCTGAGCAGTTCTTC. Protein: CSVEEPGLRSEQFF.